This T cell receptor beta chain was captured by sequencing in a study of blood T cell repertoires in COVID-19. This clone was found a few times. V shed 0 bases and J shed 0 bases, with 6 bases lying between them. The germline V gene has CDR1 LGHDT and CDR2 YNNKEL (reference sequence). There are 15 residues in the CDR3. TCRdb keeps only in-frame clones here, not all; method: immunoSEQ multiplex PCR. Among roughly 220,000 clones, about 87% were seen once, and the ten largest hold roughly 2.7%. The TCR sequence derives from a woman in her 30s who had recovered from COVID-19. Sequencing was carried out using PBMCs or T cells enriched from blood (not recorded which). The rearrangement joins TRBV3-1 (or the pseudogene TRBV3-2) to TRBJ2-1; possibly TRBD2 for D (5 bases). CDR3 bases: TGTGCCAGCAGCCAAGATGGGAGCTCCTACAATGAGCAGTTCTTC. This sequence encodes CASSQDGSSYNEQFF.